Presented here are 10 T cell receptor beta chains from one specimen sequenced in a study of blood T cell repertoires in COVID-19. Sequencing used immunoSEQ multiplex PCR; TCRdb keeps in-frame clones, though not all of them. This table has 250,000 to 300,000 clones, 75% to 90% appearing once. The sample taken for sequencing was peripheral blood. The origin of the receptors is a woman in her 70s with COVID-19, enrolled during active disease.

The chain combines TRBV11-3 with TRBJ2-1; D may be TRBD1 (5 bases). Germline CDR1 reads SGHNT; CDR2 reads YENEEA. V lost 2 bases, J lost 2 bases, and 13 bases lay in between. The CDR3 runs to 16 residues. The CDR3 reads CASSLMAGLAYNEQFF. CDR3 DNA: TGTGCCAGCAGCTTAATGGCAGGGTTGGCCTACAATGAGCAGTTCTTC.

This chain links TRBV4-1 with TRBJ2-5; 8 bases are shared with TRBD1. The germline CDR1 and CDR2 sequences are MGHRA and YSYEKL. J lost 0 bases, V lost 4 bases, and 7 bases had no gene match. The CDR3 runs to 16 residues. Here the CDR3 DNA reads TGCGCCAGCAGCCCAGCCGGACAGGGAGACCAAGAGACCCAGTACTTC. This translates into CASSPAGQGDQETQYF.

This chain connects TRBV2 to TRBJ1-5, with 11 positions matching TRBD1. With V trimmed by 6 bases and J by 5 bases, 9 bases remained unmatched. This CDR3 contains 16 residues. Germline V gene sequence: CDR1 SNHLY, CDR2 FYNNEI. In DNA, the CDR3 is TGTGCCAGCAGGGTGGACAGGGGGCGGAATGATCAGCCCCAGCATTTT. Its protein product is CASRVDRGRNDQPQHF.

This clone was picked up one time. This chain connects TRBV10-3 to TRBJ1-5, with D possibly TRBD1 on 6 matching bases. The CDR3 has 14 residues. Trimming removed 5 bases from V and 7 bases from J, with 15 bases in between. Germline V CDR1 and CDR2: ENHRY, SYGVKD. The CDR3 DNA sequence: TGTGCCATCAGTCAACAGGGTGTCGGACAGCCCCAGCATTTT. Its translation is CAISQQGVGQPQHF.

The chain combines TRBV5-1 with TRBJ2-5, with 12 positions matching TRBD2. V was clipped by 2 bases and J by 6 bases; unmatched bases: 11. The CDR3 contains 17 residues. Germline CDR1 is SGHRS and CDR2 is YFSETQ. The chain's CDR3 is CASSLSMWTSGAKTQYF. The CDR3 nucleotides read TGCGCCAGCAGCTTAAGTATGTGGACTAGCGGGGCGAAGACCCAGTACTTC.

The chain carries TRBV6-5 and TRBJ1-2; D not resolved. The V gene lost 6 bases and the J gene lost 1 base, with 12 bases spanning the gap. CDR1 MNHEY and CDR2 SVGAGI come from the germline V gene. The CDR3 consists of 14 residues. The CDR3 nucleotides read TGTGCCAGCAGCCAGACTCCAAATAACTATGGCTACACCTTC. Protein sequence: CASSQTPNNYGYTF.

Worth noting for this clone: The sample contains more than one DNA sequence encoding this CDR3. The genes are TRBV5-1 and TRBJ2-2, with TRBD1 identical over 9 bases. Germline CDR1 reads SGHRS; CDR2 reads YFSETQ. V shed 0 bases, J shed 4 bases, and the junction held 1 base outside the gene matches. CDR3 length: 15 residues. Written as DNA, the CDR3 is TGCGCCAGCAGCTTGGGACAGGGGGGCACCGGGGAGCTGTTTTTT. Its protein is CASSLGQGGTGELFF.

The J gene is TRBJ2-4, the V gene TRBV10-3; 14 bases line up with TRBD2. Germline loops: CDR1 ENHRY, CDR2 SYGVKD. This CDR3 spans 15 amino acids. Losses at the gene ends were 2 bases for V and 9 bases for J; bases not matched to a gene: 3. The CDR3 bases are TGTGCCATCAGTGAGGGACTAGCGGGAGGCGGCATTCAGTACTTC. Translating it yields CAISEGLAGGGIQYF.

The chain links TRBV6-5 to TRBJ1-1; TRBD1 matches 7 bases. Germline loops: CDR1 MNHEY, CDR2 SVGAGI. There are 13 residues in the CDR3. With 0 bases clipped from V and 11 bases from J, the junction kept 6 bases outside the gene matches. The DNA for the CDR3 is TGTGCCAGCAGTTACTCGGGAAGGGGGCAGGCTTTCTTT. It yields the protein CASSYSGRGQAFF.

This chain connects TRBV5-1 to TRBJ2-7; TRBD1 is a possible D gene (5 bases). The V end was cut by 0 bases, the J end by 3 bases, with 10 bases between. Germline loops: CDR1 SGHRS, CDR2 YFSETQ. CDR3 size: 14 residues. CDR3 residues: CASSLETRVYEQYF. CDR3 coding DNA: TGCGCCAGCAGCTTGGAGACCAGGGTCTACGAGCAGTACTTC.